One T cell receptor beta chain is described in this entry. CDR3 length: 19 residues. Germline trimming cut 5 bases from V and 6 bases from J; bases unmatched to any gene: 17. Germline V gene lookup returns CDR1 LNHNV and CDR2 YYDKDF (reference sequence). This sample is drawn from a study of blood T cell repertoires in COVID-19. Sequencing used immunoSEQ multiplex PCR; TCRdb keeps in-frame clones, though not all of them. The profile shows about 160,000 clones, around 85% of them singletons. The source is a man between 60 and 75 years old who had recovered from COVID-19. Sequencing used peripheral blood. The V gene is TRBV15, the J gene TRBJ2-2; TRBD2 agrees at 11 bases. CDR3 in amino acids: CATSYKLSGGAVLSGELFF. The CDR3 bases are TGTGCCACCAGCTACAAACTTAGCGGGGGGGCCGTCCTCTCCGGGGAGCTGTTTTTT.